This is a list of T cell receptor beta chains from one sample in a study of shared clonotypes between healthy human individuals. Clones were read by immunoSEQ multiplex PCR, and TCRdb kept only the in-frame ones, dropping some. The table has roughly 700,000 clones, under 80% seen once. The source material was memory CD4+ T cells sorted from blood. The receptor source for this set is a young woman in good health. Both conserved end residues are part of each CDR3.

TRBV2	13	CASSRQGSFEQYF
TRBV9	16	CASSVGWAGGSETQYF
TRBV7-9	13	CASSPPGHYEQYF
TRBV28	14	CASSLSTGRYEQYF
TRBV11-2	17	CASSFSSGRANTGELFF
TRBV7-9	15	CASSHSFGANTEAFF
TRBV5-1	14	CASSEGQGGETQYF
TRBV5-1	16	CASSLGPGLADYEQYF
TRBV2	14	CASCLTGSYNEQFF
TRBV5-4	14	CASSRDGRGGKLFF
TRBV10-3	12	CAISASSYEQYF
TRBV28	17	CASSLPSGLGGNQPQHF
TRBV6-1	18	CASSEQPPPTSGWDTQYF
TRBV6-6	14	CASSPTGQGQGYTF
TRBV2	14	CASRGESFNYGYTF
TRBV6-1	14	CATRQQSSGNTIYF
TRBV7-8	14	CASSYNSEGETQYF
TRBV30	13	CAWSILEGDSQHF
TRBV23-1	15	CASSHKGDSNQPQHF
TRBV18	14	CASSPGYLNYEQYF
TRBV6-1	14	CASGSRGAIEKLFF
TRBV28	16	CASSPGLAGVGETQYF
TRBV7-9	15	CASSSKGDRNEKLFF
TRBV11-2	11	CASSSTRELFF
TRBV28	14	CASTLTGQLYEQYF
TRBV28	12	CASGDRVNIQYF
TRBV5-5	16	CASSNSQGGSNQPQHF
TRBV2	11	CASSQITEAFF
TRBV7-9	15	CAVSRRAVSTGELFF
TRBV5-6	13	CASSSGGPNEQFF
TRBV11-2	16	CASSPSGTGTAYEQFF
TRBV7-3	16	CASRINQRGYTGELFF
TRBV7-9	15	CANGTVAYSNQPQHF
TRBV2	13	CASMREGDQPQHF
TRBV9	15	CASSGGTGGNYEQYF